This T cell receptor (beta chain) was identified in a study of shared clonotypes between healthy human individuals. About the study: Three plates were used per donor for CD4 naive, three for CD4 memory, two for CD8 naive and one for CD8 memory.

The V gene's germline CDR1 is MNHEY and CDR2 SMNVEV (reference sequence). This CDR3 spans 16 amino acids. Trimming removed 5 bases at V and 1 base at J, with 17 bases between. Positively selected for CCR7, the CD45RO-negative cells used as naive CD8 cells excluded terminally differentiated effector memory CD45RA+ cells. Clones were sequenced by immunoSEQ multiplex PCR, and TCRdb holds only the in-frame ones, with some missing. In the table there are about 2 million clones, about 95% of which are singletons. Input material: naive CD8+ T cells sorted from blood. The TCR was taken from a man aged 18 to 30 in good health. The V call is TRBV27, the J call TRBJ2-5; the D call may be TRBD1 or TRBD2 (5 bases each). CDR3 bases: TGTGCCAGCAGTCCCCACTCGGGGCTGACCCAAGAGACCCAGTACTTC. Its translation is CASSPHSGLTQETQYF.